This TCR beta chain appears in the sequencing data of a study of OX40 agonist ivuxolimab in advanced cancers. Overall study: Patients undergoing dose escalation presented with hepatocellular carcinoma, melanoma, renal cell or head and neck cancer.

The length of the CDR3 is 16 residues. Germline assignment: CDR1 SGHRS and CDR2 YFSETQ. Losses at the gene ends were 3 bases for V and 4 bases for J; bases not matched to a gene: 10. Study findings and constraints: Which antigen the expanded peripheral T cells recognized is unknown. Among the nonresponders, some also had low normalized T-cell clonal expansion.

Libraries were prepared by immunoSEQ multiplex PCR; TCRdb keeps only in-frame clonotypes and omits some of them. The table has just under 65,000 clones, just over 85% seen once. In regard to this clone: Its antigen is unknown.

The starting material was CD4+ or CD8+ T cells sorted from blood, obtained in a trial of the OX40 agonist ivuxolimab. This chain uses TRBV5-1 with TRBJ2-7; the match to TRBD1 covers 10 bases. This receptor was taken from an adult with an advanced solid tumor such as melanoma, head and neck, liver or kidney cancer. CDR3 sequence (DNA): TGCGCCAGCAGCTCAGCGACAGGGGGCGGGGGGTACGAGCAGTACTTC. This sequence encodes CASSSATGGGGYEQYF.